Each of the 12 T cell receptor beta chains below was sequenced from the same sample in a study of glioma-infiltrating T cells after dendritic cell vaccination (dated by TCRdb to between 2015 and 2016). Receptor amplification or capture employed the immunoSEQ multiplex PCR assay. In TCRdb, the immuneACCESS table is reduced to in-frame sequences with V and J assigned. These tables do not hold every clone; where another copy was compared, an unresolved V gene accounts for under half, and the others remain unexplained. The sample data list about 50,000 clones, and approximately 91% of these were observed just once. Of the sample, less than 6.5% is held by the ten largest clones. The sample's time point label, decoded: after dendritic cell vaccination, including at tumor progression/relapse. The material was blood, obtained after dendritic cell vaccination. The receptors here all came from a human donor with glioblastoma.

The chain combines TRBV5-4 with TRBJ2-5; TRBD1 agrees at 10 bases. This CDR3 comprises 16 residues. Germline assignment: CDR1 SGHNT and CDR2 YYREEE (reference sequence). V lost 6 bases and J lost 3; bases outside the gene matches: 11. CDR3 coding DNA: TGTGCCAGCACCGCGGAGGCCGGACAGGGGGAAGAGACCCAGTACTTC. This translates into CASTAEAGQGEETQYF.

The chain recombines TRBV28 with TRBJ1-2, with 8 bases lining up with TRBD1. V was clipped by 6 bases and J by 4 bases; unmatched bases: 10. CDR1 and CDR2 (germline): MDHEN, SYDVKM. The CDR3 consists of 15 residues. CDR3 DNA sequence: TGTGCCAGCAGGCCTCAGGGGGCTGGTAGCTATGGCTACACCTTC. Translated, it gives CASRPQGAGSYGYTF.

Concerning this clone itself: This CDR3 is missing its conserved last phenylalanine or tryptophan, likely due to a read error. The rearrangement uses TRBV5-1 and TRBJ1-2, with D uncertain. This CDR3 comprises 13 residues. Germline V gene sequence: CDR1 SGHRS, CDR2 YFSETQ. Trimming took 2 bases from V and 2 from J, leaving 7 bases between them. DNA for the CDR3: TGCGCCAGCAGCTTCAGTAACAACTATGGCTACACCTCC. Translating gives CASSFSNNYGYTS.

This clone was counted only a few times. The genes are TRBV28 and TRBJ1-3; D unclear. The germline V gene has CDR1 MDHEN and CDR2 SYDVKM. Trimming removed 3 bases from V and 8 bases from J, with 5 bases in between. This CDR3 contains 11 residues. CDR3 DNA: TGTGCCAGCAGTTTTTCGGACACCATATATTTT. Its translation: CASSFSDTIYF.

The V and J genes are TRBV28 and TRBJ2-5; D is uncertain. Trimming shortened V by 8 bases and J by 0 bases, and 13 bases separated the two germline ends. CDR1 MDHEN and CDR2 SYDVKM come from the germline V gene. The CDR3 is 14 residues long. The CDR3 reads CASSRWAHQETQYF. For the CDR3, the DNA is TGTGCCAGCTCCAGGTGGGCTCACCAAGAGACCCAGTACTTC.

This chain joins TRBV7-9 and TRBJ2-1; 11 nucleotides agree with TRBD2. Unmatched junction bases numbered 6, after V lost 5 bases and J lost 6 bases. CDR1 and CDR2 (germline): SEHNR, FQNEAQ (reference sequence). The CDR3 runs 15 residues. The CDR3 DNA reads TGTGCCAGCAGCCTCACTAGCGGGAGCGGCAATGAGCAGTTCTTC. Translation gives CASSLTSGSGNEQFF.

CDR3 in amino acids: CASSLVGGINTGELFF. CDR3 bases: TGTGCCAGCAGCTTGGTCGGGGGGATTAACACCGGGGAGCTGTTTTTT. The chain uses TRBV5-8 and TRBJ2-2; 7 bases align to TRBD2. This CDR3 has 16 amino acids. The trim removed 0 bases at V and 2 bases at J, leaving 4 bases unmatched. Germline loops: CDR1 SGHTS, CDR2 YDEGEE. The full variable domain, its missing parts supplied by reference TRBV5-8 and TRBJ2-2, is EAGVTQSPTHLIKTRGQQATLRCSPISGHTSVYWYQQALGLGLQFLLWYDEGEERNRGNFPPRFSGRQFPNYSSELNVNALELEDSALYLCASSLVGGINTGELFFGEGSRLTVL.

The J gene is TRBJ2-1, the V gene TRBV7-6, with D possibly matching TRBD1 (6 bases). This CDR3 spans 12 amino acids. CDR1 and CDR2 (germline): SGHVS, FNYEAQ. Trimming removed 4 bases from V and 7 bases from J, with 8 bases in between. The CDR3 is CASSSGQNEQFF. CDR3 bases: TGTGCCAGCAGCTCAGGACAGAATGAGCAGTTCTTC.

This clone was observed a handful of times. CDR3 nucleotides: TGTGCCAGCAGCTTGGCTCCAGGGGAGGGCTATGGCTACACCTTC. It yields the protein CASSLAPGEGYGYTF. The J gene is TRBJ1-2, the V gene TRBV5-8; possible D gene TRBD1, 6 bases. V dropped 0 bases and J dropped 4 bases, with 13 bases sitting between them. The V gene's germline CDR1 is SGHTS and CDR2 YDEGEE. The CDR3 covers 15 residues.

The V and J genes are TRBV28 and TRBJ1-5, with a weak D call TRBD1 (5 bases). Deletions cut 5 bases from V and 2 bases from J, with 13 bases between. The CDR3 consists of 15 residues. Germline assignment: CDR1 MDHEN and CDR2 SYDVKM. Written as DNA, the CDR3 is TGTGCCAGCAGTCCCCAGGGAAGCGGCAATCAGCCCCAGCATTTT. It is translated as CASSPQGSGNQPQHF.

The chain uses TRBV7-9 and TRBJ2-1; D may be TRBD1 (5 bases). Germline assignment: CDR1 SEHNR and CDR2 FQNEAQ (reference sequence). The CDR3 contains 18 residues. Trimming stripped 3 bases from V and 5 bases from J, with 23 bases between. The CDR3 spells CASSFRAPAPIRDNEQFF. In nucleotides, the CDR3 is TGTGCCAGCAGCTTCAGGGCCCCAGCGCCGATTCGGGACAATGAGCAGTTCTTC.

The V call is TRBV6-5, the J call TRBJ1-1, with 7 positions matching TRBD1. The germline V gene encodes CDR1 MNHEY and CDR2 SVGAGI. The V gene end was trimmed by 9 bases and the J gene end by 4 bases; junction bases not matched to a gene: 5. The CDR3 covers 12 residues. CDR3 protein: CASYRGPTEAFF. DNA of the CDR3: TGTGCCAGTTACAGGGGCCCCACTGAAGCTTTCTTT.